This T cell receptor (beta chain) was documented in a study of response to subunit inactivated influenza vaccine. Study-level findings and limits: A suggestion made by the authors is that each seasonal influenza vaccination recruits few new T cells.

This clonotype was observed a handful of times. Its antigen is undetermined. TCRdb used MiXCR to reprocess the RT-PCR reads, holding one entry per CDR3 protein. The table includes 710,000 or so distinct CDR3 sequences, less than 20% detected once. V shed 4 bases, J shed 2 bases, and the junction held 5 bases outside the gene matches. This CDR3 is 14 amino acids long. CDR1 is SGHDT and CDR2 is YYEEEE in the germline V gene. The source of this sequence is a man aged 50 or older who received an inactivated influenza vaccine. This chain uses TRBV5-6 with TRBJ2-7; 8 bases map to TRBD1. The starting material was PBMCs from blood, obtained less than 13 days after vaccination. The CDR3 sequence is CASSVVDRAYEQYF. The CDR3 nucleotides are TGTGCCAGCAGCGTTGTGGACAGGGCCTACGAGCAGTACTTC.